This T cell receptor beta chain was observed in a study of CD8+CD57+ T cells in acquired aplastic anemia. In the study overall: Average DNA yield from sorted CD4+ and CD8+ cells was about 3 ug.

For CDR3 and TCR beta VDJ profiling, genomic DNA was the template used. TCRdb reanalysed the reads using MiXCR and keeps one entry per CDR3 protein. This sample yields about 180,000 distinct CDR3 sequences, of which roughly 65% are seen a single time; more than 40% belongs to the top ten. Only patients with CD8+CD57+ cell expansion on flow cytometry were chosen for sequencing. The patients, all of them, had severe acquired aplastic anemia. Blood samples were obtained from patients who had received no prior therapy. General study findings and limits: Comparison of patients with controls identified about 27 shared CD8+ CDR3 sequences.

Worth noting for this clonotype: Its specificity is not known.

This sequence originates from a human donor with aplastic anemia. Sequencing was carried out using sorted CD4+, CD8+, or CD8+CD57+ T cells (not recorded which) from PBMCs.

The chain's CDR3 is CASSGSGYSYNEQFF. As DNA, the CDR3 is TGTGCCAGCAGCGGTAGCGGTTACTCCTACAATGAGCAGTTCTTC. V gene TRBV7-2 combines with J gene TRBJ2-1; possible D gene TRBD2, 6 bases. The V gene's germline CDR1 is SGHTA and CDR2 FQGNSA. The CDR3 extends over 15 amino acids. V gave up 5 bases and J gave up 0 bases, with 11 bases separating them.